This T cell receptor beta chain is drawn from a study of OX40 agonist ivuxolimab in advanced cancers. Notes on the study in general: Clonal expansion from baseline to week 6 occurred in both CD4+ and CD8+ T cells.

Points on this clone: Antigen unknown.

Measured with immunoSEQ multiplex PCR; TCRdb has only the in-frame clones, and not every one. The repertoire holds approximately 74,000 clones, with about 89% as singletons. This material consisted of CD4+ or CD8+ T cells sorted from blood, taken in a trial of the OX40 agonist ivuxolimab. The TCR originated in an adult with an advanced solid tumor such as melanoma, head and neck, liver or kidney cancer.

CDR3 nucleotides: TGTGCCAGCAGCTTGAGAGGAGCTAACTATGGCTACACCTTC. Translation gives CASSLRGANYGYTF. The chain couples TRBV7-6 to TRBJ1-2, with no clear D. Trimming stripped 3 bases from V and 0 bases from J, with 8 bases between. This CDR3 comprises 14 residues. Germline CDR1 is SGHVS and CDR2 is FNYEAQ.